These 20 T cell receptor beta chains originate from one sample sequenced in a study of T cell repertoires in cytomegalovirus infection. TCRdb reprocessed the reads via MiXCR and lists one record per CDR3 protein. The sample contains roughly 500,000 distinct CDR3 sequences, approximately 15% of which appear only once. The sequenced material came from CD8+ T cells from PBMCs. These receptors all stem from a human donor in good health (CMV status not recorded). Some clones in this sample may be carry-over from other donors' samples.

For the CDR3, the DNA is TGTGCCAGCAGCTTAGCAGCGGGGGGGTCCAATGAGCAGTTCTTC. It specifies CASSLAAGGSNEQFF. J is TRBJ2-1 and V is TRBV7-9, with TRBD2 matching 10 bases. Germline V gene sequence: CDR1 SEHNR, CDR2 FQNEAQ (reference sequence). The length of the CDR3 is 15 residues. V was pared by 0 bases and J by 6 bases, with 2 bases of the junction left unmatched. Based on the CDR3 plus reference TRBV7-9 and TRBJ2-1, the full variable domain is DTGVSQNPRHKITKRGQNVTFRCDPISEHNRLYWYRQTLGQGPEFLTYFQNEAQLEKSRLLSDRFSAERPKGSFSTLEIQRTEQGDSAMYLCASSLAAGGSNEQFFGPGTRLTVL.

This clonotype showed up many times. V and J are TRBV12-3 or TRBV12-4 and TRBJ2-1; no reliable D call. V gave up 2 bases and J gave up 9 bases, with 11 bases separating them. This CDR3 region has 13 residues. DNA for the CDR3: TGTGCCAGCAGTTTATTTTCCAGACCTGAGCAGTTCTTC. Residues: CASSLFSRPEQFF.

A few counts support this clonotype. The rearrangement uses TRBV27 and TRBJ2-6; tentative D call: TRBD2 (6 bases). This CDR3 has 16 residues. Germline lookup yields CDR1 MNHEY and CDR2 SMNVEV (reference sequence). V lost 8 bases and J 0 bases, leaving 14 bases between the germline ends. The CDR3: CASGGTLHSGANVLTF. In DNA form, the CDR3 reads TGTGCCAGCGGCGGGACGCTACACTCTGGGGCCAACGTCCTGACTTTC.

CDR3 in amino acids: CASSELITSGLANTGELFF. The CDR3 coding sequence is TGTGCCAGCAGTGAGCTGATCACCAGCGGGCTCGCGAACACCGGGGAGCTGTTTTTT. The V and J genes are TRBV25-1 and TRBJ2-2; D may be TRBD2 (6 bases). The ends were cut back, 3 bases at V and 0 bases at J, with 20 bases in the middle. The CDR3 is made up of 19 amino acids. Germline CDR1 MGHDK, CDR2 SYGVNS.

This clonotype has a handful of counts. This chain connects TRBV5-5 to TRBJ1-5, with no clear D. V was pared by 1 base and J by 3 bases, with 5 bases between. CDR3 length: 13 residues. Germline CDR1 reads SGHKS; CDR2 reads YYEKEE (reference sequence). CDR3 region: CASSLKDNQPQHF. The CDR3 DNA follows: TGTGCCAGCAGCTTGAAGGACAATCAGCCCCAGCATTTT. The full variable domain, in which reference TRBV5-5 and TRBJ1-5 provide the parts outside the CDR3, is DAGVTQSPTHLIKTRGQQVTLRCSPISGHKSVSWYQQVLGQGPQFIFQYYEKEERGRGNFPDRFSARQFPNYSSELNVNALLLGDSALYLCASSLKDNQPQHFGDGTRLSIL.

This clonotype was seen repeatedly, ten times or more. J is TRBJ2-1 and V is TRBV7-9; tentatively, D is TRBD2 (6 bases). CDR3 length equals 15 residues. CDR1 and CDR2 from the germline V gene are SEHNR and FQNEAQ (reference sequence). Trimming cost V 3 bases and J 0 bases, with 9 bases left between them. The CDR3 loop is CASSFQEGSYNEQFF. In DNA form, the CDR3 reads TGTGCCAGCAGCTTCCAGGAGGGCTCCTACAATGAGCAGTTCTTC.

In regard to this clonotype: This clone may be a read error of a much larger clone one base away. The rearrangement uses TRBV6-1 and TRBJ1-4, with 8 bases matching TRBD1. The CDR3 sequence is 19 residues long. Germline V gives CDR1 MNHNS, CDR2 SASEGT. The CDR3 spells CASSPLRTGTYATNEILFF. The CDR3 DNA reads as TGTGCCAGCAGCCCCCTCCGGACAGGGACTTATGCAACTAATGAAATACTGTTTTTT.

This clonotype appeared a few times. The chain joins TRBV6-1 to TRBJ1-1; D ambiguous. The CDR3 contains 11 residues. Germline assignment: CDR1 MNHNS and CDR2 SASEGT. V gave up 7 bases and J gave up 5 bases, with 8 bases separating them. The CDR3 reads CASITVTEAFF. The CDR3 DNA reads as TGTGCCAGCATTACCGTTACTGAAGCTTTCTTT.

The sample holds many counts of this clonotype. This rearrangement joins TRBV29-1 to TRBJ2-7, with D maybe TRBD1 (6 bases). CDR1 is SQVTM, CDR2 ANQGSEA, per germline. The germline V and J ends were trimmed by 4 bases and 6 bases, with 25 bases remaining between them. CDR3 size: 16 residues. CDR3 amino acids: CSVAELIGQPKLEQYF. In DNA form, the CDR3 reads TGCAGCGTTGCCGAACTCATCGGACAGCCCAAGCTCGAGCAGTACTTC.

This clonotype turned up a few times. V usage is TRBV19 and J usage is TRBJ2-3; D is perhaps TRBD1 (6 bases). V lost 5 bases and J 3 bases, leaving 9 bases between the germline ends. Germline values: CDR1 LNHDA, CDR2 SQIVND (reference sequence). This CDR3 spans 13 amino acids. DNA for the CDR3: TGTGCCAGTAGTCCCGGACAGACAGATACGCAGTATTTT. This encodes CASSPGQTDTQYF. Variable domain in full (rest from reference TRBV19 and TRBJ2-3): DGGITQSPKYLFRKEGQNVTLSCEQNLNHDAMYWYRQDPGQGLRLIYYSQIVNDFQKGDIAEGYSVSREKKESFPLTVTSAQKNPTAFYLCASSPGQTDTQYFGPGTRLTVL.

The sample holds many counts of this clonotype. This chain connects TRBV7-9 to TRBJ2-4; possible D gene TRBD2, 6 bases. This CDR3 has 15 amino acids. CDR1 SEHNR and CDR2 FQNEAQ come from the germline V gene (reference sequence). Trimming stripped 2 bases from V and 0 bases from J, with 8 bases between. CDR3 region: CASSLKGLAKNIQYF. The DNA for the CDR3 is TGTGCCAGCAGCTTAAAGGGACTAGCCAAAAACATTCAGTACTTC.

The chain employs TRBV25-1 and TRBJ2-3, with a possible D match to TRBD1 (6 bases). V shed 8 bases and J shed 2 bases, with 14 bases lying between them. CDR1 MGHDK and CDR2 SYGVNS come from the germline V gene. The CDR3 length is 14 residues. The CDR3 sequence is CASQQGTPTDTQYF. DNA of the CDR3: TGTGCCAGCCAACAGGGCACCCCCACAGATACGCAGTATTTT. The full variable domain, completed using reference TRBV25-1 and TRBJ2-3, is EADIYQTPRYLVIGTGKKITLECSQTMGHDKMYWYQQDPGMELHLIHYSYGVNSTEKGDLSSESTVSRIRTEHFPLTLESARPSHTSQYLCASQQGTPTDTQYFGPGTRLTVL.

The rearrangement links TRBV28 to TRBJ2-3, with D tentatively TRBD2 (5 bases). CDR1 is MDHEN and CDR2 is SYDVKM in the germline V gene. Trimming left V 4 bases short and J 2 bases short, with 19 bases between. The CDR3 is 17 residues long. CDR3 coding DNA: TGTGCCAGCAGTTCATCACGGGTAGCGACTAACACAGATACGCAGTATTTT. It translates to CASSSSRVATNTDTQYF.

This clonotype was counted at least ten times. The chain couples TRBV6-1 to TRBJ2-3; D is perhaps TRBD1 (6 bases). The CDR3 sequence is 16 residues long. Germline V lookup: CDR1 MNHNS, CDR2 SASEGT. Trimming pared 5 bases from V and 2 bases from J, leaving 17 bases between. CDR3 nucleotides: TGTGCCAGCAGTCCCCTCAGGGGCAACCCCACAGATACGCAGTATTTT. This gives the protein CASSPLRGNPTDTQYF.

This clonotype was seen repeatedly, ten times or more. The chain employs TRBV12-3 or TRBV12-4 and TRBJ1-6; 12 positions agree with TRBD1. Losses at the gene ends were 7 bases for V and 15 bases for J; bases not matched to a gene: 16. This CDR3 is 16 amino acids long. CDR3 loop: CASTTTAGQGARNLHF. The CDR3 nucleotides read TGTGCCAGCACGACCACCGCGGGACAGGGGGCGAGGAACCTCCACTTT.

The chain recombines TRBV7-9 with TRBJ1-6; a possible D gene is TRBD1 (5 bases). CDR1 and CDR2 (germline): SEHNR, FQNEAQ (reference sequence). CDR3 length: 14 residues. Trimming shortened V by 4 bases and J by 10 bases, and 14 bases separated the two germline ends. The CDR3 sequence: CASSSSQGGSPLHF. The CDR3 bases are TGTGCCAGCAGCTCCTCTCAGGGTGGGTCACCCCTCCACTTT.

The chain combines TRBV9 with TRBJ1-1; a possible D gene is TRBD1 (5 bases). The germline V and J ends were trimmed by 0 bases and 1 base, with 16 bases remaining between them. The germline V gene encodes CDR1 SGDLS and CDR2 YYNGEE. This CDR3 comprises 17 residues. The CDR3 sequence is CASSVAPRVIQNTEAFF. The CDR3, as DNA: TGTGCCAGCAGCGTAGCCCCCAGGGTTATACAGAACACTGAAGCTTTCTTT.

This clonotype was recorded many times. The chain couples TRBV23-1 to TRBJ1-4, with D unclear. Being an ORF, TRBV23-1 has a function that is uncertain. V was clipped by 4 bases and J by 4 bases, with 13 bases between them. The CDR3 spans 15 residues. In nucleotides, the CDR3 is TGCGCCAGCAGTCGCTCAGCGAGTCATAATGAAAAACTGTTTTTT. It codes for CASSRSASHNEKLFF.

In its sample, this clonotype was seen a few times. The chain combines TRBV4-1 with TRBJ2-1, with 9 bases fitting TRBD1. The ends lost 1 base at V and 8 bases at J; junction bases unmatched: 6. Looked up from germline, CDR1 is MGHRA and CDR2 is YSYEKL. CDR3 length: 15 amino acids. CDR3 amino acids: CASSQGGQGGDEQFF. The CDR3 DNA is TGCGCCAGCAGCCAAGGGGGACAGGGAGGCGATGAGCAGTTCTTC.

This clonotype came up many times. The J gene is TRBJ2-5, the V gene TRBV23-1; D gene uncertain. TRBV23-1 is annotated as an ORF whose role is uncertain. V was clipped by 9 bases and J by 1 base, with 6 bases between them. This CDR3 region has 11 residues. This CDR3 reads CASRSQETQYF. CDR3 DNA sequence: TGCGCCAGTAGGTCCCAAGAGACCCAGTACTTC.